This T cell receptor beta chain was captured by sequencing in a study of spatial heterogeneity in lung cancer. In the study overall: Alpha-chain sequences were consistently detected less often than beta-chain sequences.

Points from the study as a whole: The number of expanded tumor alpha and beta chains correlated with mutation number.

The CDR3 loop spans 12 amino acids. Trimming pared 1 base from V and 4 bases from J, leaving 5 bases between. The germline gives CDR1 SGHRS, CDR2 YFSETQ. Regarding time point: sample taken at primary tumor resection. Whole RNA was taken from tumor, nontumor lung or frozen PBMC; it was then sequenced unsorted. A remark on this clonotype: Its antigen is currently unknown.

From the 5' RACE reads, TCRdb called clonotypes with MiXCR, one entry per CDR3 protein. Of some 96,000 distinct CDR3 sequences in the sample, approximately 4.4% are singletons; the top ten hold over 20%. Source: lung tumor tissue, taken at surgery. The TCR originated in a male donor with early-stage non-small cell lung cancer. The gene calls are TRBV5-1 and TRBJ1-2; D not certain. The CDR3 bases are TGCGCCAGCAGCTTGCCGTCCTATGGCTACACCTTC. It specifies CASSLPSYGYTF. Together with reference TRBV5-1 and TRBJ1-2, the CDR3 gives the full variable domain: KAGVTQTPRYLIKTRGQQVTLSCSPISGHRSVSWYQQTPGQGLQFLFEYFSETQRNKGNFPGRFSGRQFSNSRSEMNVSTLELGDSALYLCASSLPSYGYTFGSGTRLTVV.